This entry lists 3 T cell receptor beta chains sequenced from one sample in a study of T-cell reconstitution after alpha-beta-depleted transplantation in children. It was with unique molecular identifiers that the TCRbeta library was prepared. One entry per CDR3 protein results from TCRdb running MiXCR on the PCR reads. The sample consists of fewer than 350,000 distinct CDR3 sequences, around 10% of them appearing once. Sample: PBMCs, taken before TCRalphabeta/CD19-depleted stem cell transplant. The source of these receptors is a boy under two years old with acute myeloid leukemia, due to receive a stem cell transplant.

This clonotype was counted ten times or more. V usage is TRBV29-1 and J usage is TRBJ2-7; D gene unclear. V was shortened by 1 base and J by 3 bases, with 16 bases between the two germline ends. The germline gives CDR1 SQVTM, CDR2 ANQGSEA. The CDR3 loop spans 15 amino acids. The CDR3 region is CSVEAPGRRYYEQYF. CDR3 sequence (DNA): TGCAGCGTTGAAGCCCCGGGCAGACGGTACTACGAGCAGTACTTC.

This clonotype was recorded at least ten times. The chain joins TRBV2 to TRBJ1-3, with D perhaps TRBD1 (5 bases). The ends were cut back, 2 bases at V and 5 bases at J, with 16 bases in the middle. CDR3 length: 16 amino acids. Germline V gives CDR1 SNHLY, CDR2 FYNNEI. The DNA of the CDR3 is TGTGCCAGCAGTGAAAAAATCCGGGACGGACGAAACACCATATATTTT. Its translation: CASSEKIRDGRNTIYF.

This clonotype appeared many times. The CDR3 DNA sequence: TGTGCCAGCAGCCAAAACCTACGCTCCTACAATGAGCAGTTCTTC. Translated, it gives CASSQNLRSYNEQFF. This chain links TRBV14 with TRBJ2-1; D unresolved. The V and J ends lost 2 bases and 0 bases respectively, with 8 bases between them. CDR1 SGHDN and CDR2 FVKESK come from the germline V gene. The CDR3 runs 15 residues.